The clone carrying this TCR beta chain was seen only once. As processed by the authors: The authors estimated nucleated cell counts from reference gene primer amplification. Clones were sequenced by immunoSEQ multiplex PCR, and TCRdb holds only the in-frame ones, with some missing. V and J calls and clone size are those listed in that table; D and trimming were worked out from the DNA. Among roughly 61,000 clones listed, 80% to 95% were seen once. The data are from a study of blood T cell repertoires in COVID-19. Study at large: COVID-19 samples collected from the United States, Italy and Spain covered acute and convalescent phases. In each case, the material was cDNA or gDNA derived from T cells, B-cell-depleted T cells, or PBMCs.

The V segment lost 1 base and the J segment 4 bases; nucleotides outside the gene matches: 6. Germline CDR1 SGHRS, CDR2 YFSETQ. This CDR3 is built from 16 residues. The clonotype originates from a man between 60 and 70 years old with acute or convalescent COVID-19. The chain uses TRBV5-1 and TRBJ2-3, with 10 bases aligning to TRBD2. The specimen sequenced was peripheral blood. The CDR3 spells CASSLILAGEADTQYF. The CDR3 region has the DNA TGCGCCAGCAGCTTGATCCTAGCGGGAGAAGCAGATACGCAGTATTTT.